A selection of T cell receptor beta chains follows, all from one sample in a study of shared clonotypes between healthy human individuals. Method: immunoSEQ multiplex PCR; TCRdb's copy keeps in-frame clones and lacks some. The table has 2 million to 2.5 million clones, about 93% seen once. Sequences were obtained from naive CD8+ T cells from PBMCs. The receptors were gathered from a man between 18 and 29 years old in good health. Some clones in this sample may be carry-over from other donors' samples. Both conserved end residues are part of each CDR3. D genes are given only for firm matches. Only some rows state a clone size, as once, few, many or a class for expanded clones.

clone_size: .
cdr3_length: 15
v_call: TRBV2
j_call: TRBJ2-7
d_call: TRBD2
cdr3_aa: CASRGTSGRVKEQYF
cdr3_nt: TGTGCCAGCCGAGGGACTAGCGGGAGGGTCAAGGAGCAGTACTTC

clone_size: .
cdr3_length: 18
v_call: TRBV15
j_call: TRBJ2-2
d_call: TRBD1
cdr3_aa: CATGPGTGTARFTGELFF
cdr3_nt: TGTGCCACCGGCCCCGGGACCGGGACAGCTCGTTTCACCGGGGAGCTGTTTTTT

clone_size: .
cdr3_length: 13
v_call: TRBV7-9
j_call: TRBJ2-1
d_call: TRBD2
cdr3_aa: CASSARGGNEQFF
cdr3_nt: TGTGCCAGCAGCGCCCGGGGGGGCAATGAGCAGTTCTTC

clone_size: .
cdr3_length: 17
v_call: TRBV4-1
j_call: TRBJ1-4
d_call: TRBD1
cdr3_aa: CASSQDQGTALNEKLFF
cdr3_nt: TGCGCCAGCAGCCAAGATCAGGGGACAGCACTTAATGAAAAACTGTTTTTT

clone_size: .
cdr3_length: 15
v_call: TRBV7-8
j_call: TRBJ1-1
d_call: TRBD1
cdr3_aa: CASSPGTGMNTEAFF
cdr3_nt: TGTGCCAGCAGCCCTGGGACAGGGATGAACACTGAAGCTTTCTTT

clone_size: .
cdr3_length: 16
v_call: TRBV4-1
j_call: TRBJ2-7
d_call: .
cdr3_aa: CASSQERRTSSYEQYF
cdr3_nt: TGCGCCAGCAGCCAAGAAAGGAGGACCAGCTCCTACGAGCAGTACTTC

clone_size: .
cdr3_length: 13
v_call: TRBV9
j_call: TRBJ2-1
d_call: TRBD2
cdr3_aa: CASSPLAGHEQFF
cdr3_nt: TGTGCCAGCAGCCCCTTAGCGGGACATGAGCAGTTCTTC

clone_size: .
cdr3_length: 15
v_call: TRBV28
j_call: TRBJ1-2
d_call: .
cdr3_aa: CASSLRGADHYGYTF
cdr3_nt: TGTGCCAGCAGTCTTCGGGGGGCCGATCACTATGGCTACACCTTC

clone_size: .
cdr3_length: 14
v_call: TRBV7-8
j_call: TRBJ1-1
d_call: TRBD1
cdr3_aa: CASSQRSGQHEAFF
cdr3_nt: TGTGCCAGCAGCCAAAGGTCGGGACAGCATGAAGCTTTCTTT

clone_size: .
cdr3_length: 15
v_call: TRBV9
j_call: TRBJ2-2
d_call: .
cdr3_aa: CASSVGGVTPGELFF
cdr3_nt: TGTGCCAGCAGCGTAGGGGGCGTAACGCCCGGGGAGCTGTTTTTT

clone_size: .
cdr3_length: 15
v_call: TRBV19
j_call: TRBJ2-2
d_call: .
cdr3_aa: CASSISVYGGGELFF
cdr3_nt: TGTGCCAGTAGTATAAGCGTTTACGGAGGCGGGGAGCTGTTTTTT

clone_size: .
cdr3_length: 17
v_call: TRBV4-1
j_call: TRBJ2-1
d_call: TRBD2
cdr3_aa: CASSQDSGGSSYNEQFF
cdr3_nt: TGCGCCAGCAGCCAAGATTCAGGCGGGAGCTCCTACAATGAGCAGTTCTTC

clone_size: .
cdr3_length: 16
v_call: TRBV10-3
j_call: TRBJ2-1
d_call: TRBD1
cdr3_aa: CAISETTRDRDNEQFF
cdr3_nt: TGTGCCATCAGTGAGACAACAAGGGACAGAGACAATGAGCAGTTCTTC

clone_size: .
cdr3_length: 16
v_call: TRBV27
j_call: TRBJ2-7
d_call: TRBD1
cdr3_aa: CASSLLPGQGIHEQYF
cdr3_nt: TGTGCCAGCAGTTTACTACCGGGACAGGGGATACACGAGCAGTACTTC

clone_size: .
cdr3_length: 13
v_call: TRBV7-2
j_call: TRBJ2-7
d_call: TRBD2
cdr3_aa: CASRPRTSYEQYF
cdr3_nt: TGTGCCAGCAGACCTCGGACTAGCTACGAGCAGTACTTC

clone_size: .
cdr3_length: 12
v_call: TRBV9
j_call: TRBJ2-3
d_call: .
cdr3_aa: CASSFPGDTQYF
cdr3_nt: TGTGCCAGCAGCTTCCCAGGGGATACGCAGTATTTT

clone_size: .
cdr3_length: 17
v_call: TRBV4-2
j_call: TRBJ2-2
d_call: .
cdr3_aa: CASSHRRRGDDTGELFF
cdr3_nt: TGTGCCAGCAGCCACCGACGGCGGGGAGATGACACCGGGGAGCTGTTTTTT

clone_size: .
cdr3_length: 15
v_call: TRBV6-4
j_call: TRBJ2-3
d_call: TRBD2
cdr3_aa: CASSAHGGWTDTQYF
cdr3_nt: TGTGCCAGCAGTGCCCACGGGGGGTGGACAGATACGCAGTATTTT

clone_size: .
cdr3_length: 18
v_call: TRBV19
j_call: TRBJ2-2
d_call: TRBD1
cdr3_aa: CASSITRDRGPNTGELFF
cdr3_nt: TGTGCCAGTAGTATAACAAGGGACAGGGGGCCGAACACCGGGGAGCTGTTTTTT

clone_size: .
cdr3_length: 14
v_call: TRBV28
j_call: TRBJ2-7
d_call: TRBD2
cdr3_aa: CASSSGGASYEQYF
cdr3_nt: TGTGCCAGCAGTTCGGGGGGAGCCTCCTACGAGCAGTACTTC

clone_size: few
cdr3_length: 10
v_call: TRBV9
j_call: TRBJ1-5
d_call: .
cdr3_aa: CASLSGPQHF
cdr3_nt: TGTGCCAGCCTCTCTGGGCCCCAGCATTTT

clone_size: .
cdr3_length: 14
v_call: TRBV5-6
j_call: TRBJ2-7
d_call: .
cdr3_aa: CASSLAGHPYEQYF
cdr3_nt: TGTGCCAGCAGCTTGGCCGGACACCCCTACGAGCAGTACTTC

clone_size: few
cdr3_length: 15
v_call: TRBV9
j_call: TRBJ2-7
d_call: TRBD2
cdr3_aa: CASSVGASGSYEQYF
cdr3_nt: TGTGCCAGCAGCGTAGGCGCTAGCGGTTCCTACGAGCAGTACTTC

clone_size: few
cdr3_length: 12
v_call: TRBV7-9
j_call: TRBJ2-7
d_call: .
cdr3_aa: CASSPFQDEQYF
cdr3_nt: TGTGCCAGCAGCCCATTCCAGGACGAGCAGTACTTC

clone_size: .
cdr3_length: 15
v_call: TRBV19
j_call: TRBJ2-7
d_call: TRBD2
cdr3_aa: CASNPSGGSSYEQYF
cdr3_nt: TGTGCCAGTAACCCTAGCGGGGGGAGCTCCTACGAGCAGTACTTC

clone_size: .
cdr3_length: 14
v_call: TRBV5-4
j_call: TRBJ2-7
d_call: .
cdr3_aa: CASSLYRGNYEQYF
cdr3_nt: TGTGCCAGCAGCTTGTATCGGGGGAACTACGAGCAGTACTTC

clone_size: .
cdr3_length: 14
v_call: TRBV7-9
j_call: TRBJ2-7
d_call: TRBD2
cdr3_aa: CASSFPREDYEQYF
cdr3_nt: TGTGCCAGCAGCTTCCCCCGGGAGGACTACGAGCAGTACTTC

clone_size: .
cdr3_length: 14
v_call: TRBV27
j_call: TRBJ1-1
d_call: .
cdr3_aa: CASGSTHRNTEAFF
cdr3_nt: TGTGCCAGCGGCTCCACTCACAGGAACACTGAAGCTTTCTTT

clone_size: .
cdr3_length: 15
v_call: TRBV4-3
j_call: TRBJ2-7
d_call: TRBD2
cdr3_aa: CASSQGLADPYEQYF
cdr3_nt: TGCGCCAGCAGCCAAGGACTAGCGGACCCCTACGAGCAGTACTTC

clone_size: .
cdr3_length: 16
v_call: TRBV5-1
j_call: TRBJ1-1
d_call: .
cdr3_aa: CASSAQEEGLNTEAFF
cdr3_nt: TGCGCCAGCAGCGCCCAGGAGGAAGGTTTGAACACTGAAGCTTTCTTT

clone_size: .
cdr3_length: 16
v_call: TRBV7-6
j_call: TRBJ2-7
d_call: TRBD1
cdr3_aa: CASSLPVGGQGHEQYF
cdr3_nt: TGTGCCAGCAGCTTACCCGTTGGGGGACAGGGTCACGAGCAGTACTTC

clone_size: .
cdr3_length: 15
v_call: TRBV27
j_call: TRBJ2-7
d_call: TRBD1
cdr3_aa: CASSFRGQGGNEQYF
cdr3_nt: TGTGCCAGCAGTTTTCGCGGACAGGGGGGCAACGAGCAGTACTTC

clone_size: .
cdr3_length: 14
v_call: TRBV27
j_call: TRBJ1-1
d_call: TRBD1
cdr3_aa: CASSFTGANTEAFF
cdr3_nt: TGTGCCAGCAGTTTCACAGGGGCGAACACTGAAGCTTTCTTT

clone_size: .
cdr3_length: 13
v_call: TRBV10-3
j_call: TRBJ2-4
d_call: .
cdr3_aa: CAISTRTENIQYF
cdr3_nt: TGTGCCATCAGTACCAGGACAGAAAACATTCAGTACTTC

clone_size: once
cdr3_length: 14
v_call: TRBV6-4
j_call: TRBJ2-5
d_call: TRBD2
cdr3_aa: CANLPGLEGKTQYF
cdr3_nt: TGTGCCAACCTCCCGGGACTAGAGGGGAAGACCCAGTACTTC

clone_size: .
cdr3_length: 15
v_call: TRBV14
j_call: TRBJ2-1
d_call: .
cdr3_aa: CASREGNAYYNEQFF
cdr3_nt: TGTGCCAGCAGAGAAGGAAACGCCTACTACAATGAGCAGTTCTTC

clone_size: .
cdr3_length: 14
v_call: TRBV5-1
j_call: TRBJ2-7
d_call: .
cdr3_aa: CASKYRDQDREQYF
cdr3_nt: TGCGCCAGCAAGTACCGGGACCAGGATCGCGAGCAGTACTTC

clone_size: .
cdr3_length: 15
v_call: TRBV5-4
j_call: TRBJ2-3
d_call: .
cdr3_aa: CASSLSTGGTDTQYF
cdr3_nt: TGTGCCAGCAGCTTGAGTACGGGGGGCACAGATACGCAGTATTTT

clone_size: .
cdr3_length: 16
v_call: TRBV27
j_call: TRBJ1-5
d_call: .
cdr3_aa: CASQPTGGRSNQPQHF
cdr3_nt: TGTGCCAGCCAGCCGACCGGTGGACGGAGCAATCAGCCCCAGCATTTT

clone_size: .
cdr3_length: 15
v_call: TRBV19
j_call: TRBJ2-5
d_call: TRBD2
cdr3_aa: CASTVAGGPGETQYF
cdr3_nt: TGTGCCAGTACCGTAGCGGGAGGGCCCGGGGAGACCCAGTACTTC

clone_size: .
cdr3_length: 13
v_call: TRBV7-3
j_call: TRBJ2-7
d_call: .
cdr3_aa: CASSLGANDEQYF
cdr3_nt: TGTGCCAGCAGCTTGGGGGCGAATGACGAGCAGTACTTC

clone_size: .
cdr3_length: 13
v_call: TRBV29-1
j_call: TRBJ2-2
d_call: .
cdr3_aa: CSVVLGNTGELFF
cdr3_nt: TGCAGCGTTGTTTTGGGAAACACCGGGGAGCTGTTTTTT

clone_size: .
cdr3_length: 15
v_call: TRBV9
j_call: TRBJ2-7
d_call: .
cdr3_aa: CASSGGDGASLEQYF
cdr3_nt: TGTGCCAGCAGCGGCGGGGACGGAGCTTCCCTCGAGCAGTACTTC

clone_size: .
cdr3_length: 17
v_call: TRBV7-9
j_call: TRBJ2-7
d_call: .
cdr3_aa: CASSRDPTGPSSYEQYF
cdr3_nt: TGTGCCAGCAGCCGGGACCCTACAGGGCCCAGCTCCTACGAGCAGTACTTC

clone_size: .
cdr3_length: 14
v_call: TRBV30
j_call: TRBJ2-7
d_call: .
cdr3_aa: CAWSVGAGSYEQYF
cdr3_nt: TGTGCCTGGAGTGTAGGGGCGGGTTCTTACGAGCAGTACTTC